The clone carrying this TCR beta chain was observed many times. Its target is not known. Coverage ceases 3 residues before the CDR3 finishes, and the germline J gene fills in the end. These data belong to a study of T cell clonality in common variable immunodeficiency. Findings and limits, study-wide: Compared with controls, CVID subjects had fewer shared TCRbeta clones.

Here immunoSEQ multiplex PCR was the method, and the copy in TCRdb shows in-frame clones only, minus some. The sample has more than 30,000 clones, none seen only once. Each donor provided 5 to 8 ml of heparinized whole blood. CDR1 is DFQATT, CDR2 SNEGSKA, per germline (reference sequence). V shed 5 bases, J shed 11 bases, and the junction held 9 bases outside the gene matches. The CDR3 sequence is 13 residues long. The source of this sequence is a person aged 18-70 years in good health. Sequences were obtained from peripheral blood mononuclear cells. The chain recombines TRBV20-1 with TRBJ1-6; TRBD1 matches at 7 bases. Partial CDR3 DNA: TGCAGTGCTGCCGACAGGGCCTCGCCACCC. The encoded protein is CSAADRASPP. The entire CDR3 sequence reads CSAADRASPPLHF.